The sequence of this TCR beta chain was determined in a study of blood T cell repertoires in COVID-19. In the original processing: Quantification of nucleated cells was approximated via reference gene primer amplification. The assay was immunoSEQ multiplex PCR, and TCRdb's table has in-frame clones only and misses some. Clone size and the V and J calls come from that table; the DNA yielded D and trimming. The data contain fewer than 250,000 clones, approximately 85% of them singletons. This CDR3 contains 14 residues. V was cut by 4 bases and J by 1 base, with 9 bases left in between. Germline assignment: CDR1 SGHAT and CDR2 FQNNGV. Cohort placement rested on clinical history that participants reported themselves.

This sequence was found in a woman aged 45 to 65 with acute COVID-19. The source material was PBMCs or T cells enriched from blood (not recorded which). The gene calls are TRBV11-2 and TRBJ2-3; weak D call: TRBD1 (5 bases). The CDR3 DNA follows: TGTGCCAGCAGCTCAGACAGTGGCACAGATACGCAGTATTTT. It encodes CASSSDSGTDTQYF.